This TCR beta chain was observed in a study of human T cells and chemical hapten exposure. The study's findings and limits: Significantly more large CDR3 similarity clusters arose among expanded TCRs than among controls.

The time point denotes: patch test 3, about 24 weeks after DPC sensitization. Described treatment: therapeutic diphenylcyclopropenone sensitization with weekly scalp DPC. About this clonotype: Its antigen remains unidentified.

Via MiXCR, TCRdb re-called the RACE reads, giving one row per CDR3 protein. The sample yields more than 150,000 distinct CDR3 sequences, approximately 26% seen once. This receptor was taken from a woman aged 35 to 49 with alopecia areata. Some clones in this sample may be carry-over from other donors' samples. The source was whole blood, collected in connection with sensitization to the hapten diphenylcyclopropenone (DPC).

The CDR3 loop is CASSSHRGYTEAFF. The CDR3 bases are TGTGCCAGCAGCTCCCACAGGGGTTATACTGAAGCTTTCTTT. The chain couples TRBV7-9 to TRBJ1-1, with 7 bases fitting TRBD1. CDR1 SEHNR and CDR2 FQNEAQ come from the germline V gene (reference sequence). V was clipped by 4 bases and J by 5 bases; unmatched bases: 7. CDR3 length: 14 residues.